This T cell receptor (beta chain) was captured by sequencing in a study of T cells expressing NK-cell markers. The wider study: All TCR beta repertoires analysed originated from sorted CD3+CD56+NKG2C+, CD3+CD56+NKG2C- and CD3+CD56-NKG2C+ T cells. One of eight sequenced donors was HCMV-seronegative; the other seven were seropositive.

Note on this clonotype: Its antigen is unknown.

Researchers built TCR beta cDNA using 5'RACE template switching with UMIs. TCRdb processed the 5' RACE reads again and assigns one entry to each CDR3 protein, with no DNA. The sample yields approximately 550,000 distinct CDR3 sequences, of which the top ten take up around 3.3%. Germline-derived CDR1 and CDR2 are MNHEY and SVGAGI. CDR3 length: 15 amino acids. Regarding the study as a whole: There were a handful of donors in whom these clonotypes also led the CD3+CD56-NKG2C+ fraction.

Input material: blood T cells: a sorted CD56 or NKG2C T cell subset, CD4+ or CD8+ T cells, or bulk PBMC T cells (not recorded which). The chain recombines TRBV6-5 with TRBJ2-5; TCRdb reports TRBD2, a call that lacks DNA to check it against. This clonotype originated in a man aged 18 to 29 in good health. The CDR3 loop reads CASSLIAGIGETQYF.